These 6 T cell receptor beta chains originate from one sample sequenced in a study of blood T cell repertoires in COVID-19. The table came from immunoSEQ multiplex PCR; TCRdb's copy has only in-frame clones and leaves some out. The sample has 60,000 to 75,000 clones, around nine tenths seen once. Material: peripheral blood. The receptors here all came from a woman in her forties or fifties with COVID-19, enrolled during active disease.

This chain links TRBV5-6 with TRBJ2-2; 9 bases are a match to TRBD2. Germline CDR1 SGHDT, CDR2 YYEEEE. V was pared by 4 bases and J by 4 bases, with 11 bases of the junction left unmatched. The CDR3 has 17 amino acids. For the CDR3, the DNA is TGTGCCAGCAGCCCTTACTTAGCGGGAGACGGCACCGGGGAGCTGTTTTTT. Translating it yields CASSPYLAGDGTGELFF.

The J gene is TRBJ2-3, the V gene TRBV27; 8 nucleotides agree with TRBD2. The V gene's germline CDR1 is MNHEY and CDR2 SMNVEV (reference sequence). V shed 8 bases, J shed 13 bases, and the junction held 20 bases outside the gene matches. The CDR3 has 15 amino acids. Written as DNA, the CDR3 is TGTGCCAGCTCTCCGACCGGGACTAGTACGATTAAAGAGTATTTT. Amino acids: CASSPTGTSTIKEYF.

The table lists this clone with a count of one. The rearrangement links TRBV25-1 to TRBJ2-2; D not resolved. Trimming took off 6 bases at V and 3 bases at J, with 14 bases between the two ends. This CDR3 has 15 amino acids. Germline V gives CDR1 MGHDK, CDR2 SYGVNS. CDR3 in DNA: TGTGCCAGCAGCTCAAGATGGGCAGACACCGGGGAGCTGTTTTTT. It codes for CASSSRWADTGELFF.

V is TRBV6-2 or TRBV6-3 and J is TRBJ2-1; TRBD2 matches 8 bases. Germline-derived CDR1 and CDR2 are MNHEY and SVGEGT. J gave up 4 bases and V 6 bases, and 14 bases lay outside the gene matches. The CDR3 has 17 residues. The CDR3 region is CASSSWTSRKKYNEQFF. CDR3 nucleotides: TGTGCCAGCAGCTCCTGGACTAGCCGGAAAAAATACAATGAGCAGTTCTTC.

This sequence joins TRBV4-2 and TRBJ2-1; TRBD2 matches at 10 bases. The CDR3 runs to 14 residues. Germline CDR1 and CDR2: LGHNA and YNFKEQ. V lost 3 bases, J lost 10 bases, and 6 bases stayed unmatched. CDR3 amino acids: CASSQASGSSEQFF. The DNA of the CDR3 is TGTGCCAGCAGCCAGGCTAGCGGGAGTTCAGAGCAGTTCTTC.

The chain combines TRBV28 with TRBJ2-7, with 9 bases fitting TRBD2. The CDR3 has 15 amino acids. Per germline, CDR1 MDHEN and CDR2 SYDVKM. J gave up 9 bases and V 7 bases, and 16 bases lay outside the gene matches. The DNA of the CDR3 is TGTGCCAGCAATGATTCCGGGACTAGCCGTAGTTGGCAGTACTTC. This encodes CASNDSGTSRSWQYF.